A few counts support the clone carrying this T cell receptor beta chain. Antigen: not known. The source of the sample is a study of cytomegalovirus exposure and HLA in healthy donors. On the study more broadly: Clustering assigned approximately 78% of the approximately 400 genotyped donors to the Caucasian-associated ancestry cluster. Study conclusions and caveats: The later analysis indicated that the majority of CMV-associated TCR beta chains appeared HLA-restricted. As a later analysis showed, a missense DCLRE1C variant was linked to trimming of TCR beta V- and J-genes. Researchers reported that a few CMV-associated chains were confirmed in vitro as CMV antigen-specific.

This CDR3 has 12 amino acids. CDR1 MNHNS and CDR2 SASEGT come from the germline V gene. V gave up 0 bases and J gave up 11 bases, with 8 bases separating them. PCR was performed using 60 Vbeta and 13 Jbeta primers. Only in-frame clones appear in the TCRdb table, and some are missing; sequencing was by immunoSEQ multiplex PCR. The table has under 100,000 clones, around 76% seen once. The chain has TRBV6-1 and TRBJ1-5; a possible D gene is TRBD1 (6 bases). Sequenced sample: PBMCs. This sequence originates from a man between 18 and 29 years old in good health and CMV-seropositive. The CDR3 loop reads CASSEAGATQHF. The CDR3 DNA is TGTGCCAGCAGTGAAGCGGGGGCCACCCAGCATTTT.